Included here is one T cell receptor beta chain sequence, with context. It has no known antigen specificity. No per-base quality is available; no much larger clone lies one base away. The identical CDR3 is also encoded by other nucleotide sequences in the sample. These data come from a study of technical replicates of blood from a few donors (dated by TCRdb to about 2017). Library preparation employed the immunoSEQ multiplex PCR assay. TCRdb holds this immuneACCESS table with in-frame rearrangements only. Some clones are missing; in checked studies, unresolved V genes explain under half, and the rest has no known cause. The sample records tens of thousands of clones, 95% of which are singletons. The top ten hold 0.2% to 0.3% of the sample. V is trimmed back by 0 bases and J by 6 bases, and the junction contains 2 bases that no gene match accounts for. The cysteine opens and the phenylalanine closes a CDR3 of 14 amino acids. Solely the CDR3 DNA is kept, with 42 bases framed from the first base. CDR1 SGHRS and CDR2 YFSETQ were looked up in the germline V gene.

The sequenced sample consisted of T cells isolated from PBMCs. The sequence is built from TRBV5-1 and TRBJ2-1; TRBD1 aligns with 8 central bases. The sequence derives from a human donor in good health. CDR3 region: CASSLGQGINEQFF. In nucleotide form, the sequence is TGCGCCAGCAGCTTGGGACAGGGGATCAATGAGCAGTTCTTC.